The source of this T cell receptor beta chain is a study of OX40 agonist ivuxolimab in advanced cancers. Overall study context: Dose-escalation patients suffered from hepatocellular carcinoma, melanoma, renal cell or head and neck cancer.

As regards this clone: Its antigen is currently unknown.

Sampling of blood occurred at baseline, cycle 4 day 1, and cycle 7 day 1. Sequencing was performed with immunoSEQ multiplex PCR; in TCRdb, only in-frame clones are kept and a portion is missing. The sample lists approximately 40,000 clones, about 80% seen once, with approximately 22% in the top ten. Germline-derived CDR1 and CDR2 are MNHEY and SVGAGI. The CDR3 consists of 13 residues. V was shortened by 8 bases and J by 5 bases, with 10 bases between the two germline ends. Regarding the study as a whole: There was clonal expansion of CD4+ and CD8+ blood T cells by week 6 at 0.1 to 3.0 mg/kg.

V is TRBV6-5 and J is TRBJ1-6; D unresolved. The clonotype was recovered from an adult with an advanced solid tumor such as melanoma, head and neck, liver or kidney cancer. This specimen consisted of CD4+ or CD8+ T cells sorted from blood, obtained in a trial of the OX40 agonist ivuxolimab. The CDR3 DNA follows: TGTGCCAGCGGCGCCGACCATAATTCACCCCTCCACTTT. Amino acid sequence: CASGADHNSPLHF.